This is a list of T cell receptor beta chains from one sample in a study of beta chain features in type 1 diabetes. Sequenced by immunoSEQ multiplex PCR; TCRdb stores in-frame clones only, minus some. The data hold fewer than 7,500 clones, with about four fifths observed a single time. Material: Tregs from blood. Source of these receptors: a man younger than 35 in good health. Each CDR3 is given with its conserved first and last residue. The order of the fields is V gene, D gene, J gene, clone size, CDR3 DNA, CDR3 protein. The D gene is left open where the match is weak. Only part of the rows carry a size: once, few, many, or a class if the clone is expanded.

V: TRBV18; D: -; J: TRBJ1-2; size: once; DNA: TGTGCCAGCTCACCCTCCCCCTATGGCTACACCTTC; CDR3: CASSPSPYGYTF
V: TRBV7-2; D: TRBD1; J: TRBJ1-5; size: -; DNA: TGTGCCAGCAGCCGGACAGGACTGGGTCAGCCCCAGCATTTT; CDR3: CASSRTGLGQPQHF
V: TRBV7-9; D: TRBD2; J: TRBJ2-2; size: -; DNA: TGTGCCAGCAGCTTAGCCGCGGGGGTGTACACCGGGGAGCTGTTTTTT; CDR3: CASSLAAGVYTGELFF
V: TRBV18; D: -; J: TRBJ1-3; size: -; DNA: TGTGCCAGCTCACTCCAGACAGCCTCCTCTGGAAACACCATATATTTT; CDR3: CASSLQTASSGNTIYF
V: TRBV4-3; D: -; J: TRBJ2-7; size: -; DNA: TGCGCCAGCAGCCAAGATCCCCCCGTTCAGGGAGGCGAGCAGTACTTC; CDR3: CASSQDPPVQGGEQYF
V: TRBV7-2; D: TRBD1; J: TRBJ1-3; size: once; DNA: TGTGCCAGCAGCTTCGGGACAGGGAAAAACACCATATATTTT; CDR3: CASSFGTGKNTIYF
V: TRBV10-3; D: -; J: TRBJ2-2; size: -; DNA: TGTGCCATCAGTGCAGGCAGCACCGGGGAGCTGTTTTTC; CDR3: CAISAGSTGELFF
V: TRBV7-9; D: -; J: TRBJ1-2; size: -; DNA: TGTGCCAGCAGCTTAGGGGTGGGGCAGGGATATGGCTACACCTTC; CDR3: CASSLGVGQGYGYTF
V: TRBV9; D: TRBD1; J: TRBJ1-2; size: -; DNA: TGTGCCAGCAGCGTAAGGACAGGTGGTGGCTACACCTTC; CDR3: CASSVRTGGGYTF
V: TRBV4-3; D: -; J: TRBJ2-2; size: -; DNA: TGCGCCAGCAGCCAAGCGAGGTCAGCCAACACCGGGGAGCTGTTTTTT; CDR3: CASSQARSANTGELFF
V: TRBV7-8; D: TRBD2; J: TRBJ2-1; size: -; DNA: TGTGCCAGCAGCTCGGTAGGACTAGTTGGTGAGCAGTTCTTC; CDR3: CASSSVGLVGEQFF
V: TRBV7-9; D: -; J: TRBJ2-5; size: -; DNA: TGTGCCAGCAGCCCGAGGGGGGGCCAAAAAGAGACCCAGTACTTC; CDR3: CASSPRGGQKETQYF
V: TRBV19; D: TRBD1; J: TRBJ1-2; size: -; DNA: TGTGCCAGTAGTGCCGGGGACAGGTTGACAGCTAACTATGGCTACACCTTC; CDR3: CASSAGDRLTANYGYTF
V: TRBV7-2; D: -; J: TRBJ2-3; size: -; DNA: TGTGCCAGCAGCTTAGGGACTTTGAGCGGCACAGATACGCAGTATTTT; CDR3: CASSLGTLSGTDTQYF
V: TRBV4-2; D: TRBD1; J: TRBJ2-1; size: -; DNA: TGTGCCAGCAGCCACTCTCTCCCGGGACAGGCATGTGAGCAGTTCTTC; CDR3: CASSHSLPGQACEQFF
V: TRBV19; D: TRBD2; J: TRBJ2-3; size: -; DNA: TGTGCCAGTAGTATCCGGGGGGCAGATACGCAGTATTTT; CDR3: CASSIRGADTQYF
V: TRBV4-3; D: TRBD1; J: TRBJ1-4; size: once; DNA: TGCGCCAGCAGCCAAGGTTTGGGGACAGGGTATGAAAAACTGTTTTTT; CDR3: CASSQGLGTGYEKLFF